Each of the 10 T cell receptor beta chains below was sequenced from the same sample in a study of OX40 agonist ivuxolimab in advanced cancers. The method behind the library was the immunoSEQ multiplex PCR assay. TCRdb retrieved this table from immuneACCESS and kept in-frame rearrangements only. Not all clones are present; in checked studies, unresolved V genes account for under half, and no reason is known for the remainder. The sample table shows about 74,000 clones, and about 84% are seen once. The ten largest clones capture around 7% of the sample. The specimen was CD4+ or CD8+ T cells sorted from blood, collected in a trial of the OX40 agonist ivuxolimab. Every receptor here comes from an adult with an advanced solid tumor such as melanoma, head and neck, liver or kidney cancer.

CDR3 sequence: CASNVLGSTDTQYF. The CDR3 DNA is TGTGCCAGCAACGTACTAGGTAGCACAGATACGCAGTATTTT. V and J are TRBV5-8 and TRBJ2-3, with D possibly matching TRBD2 (5 bases). Trimming pared 6 bases from V and 0 bases from J, leaving 11 bases between. This CDR3 contains 14 residues. CDR1 SGHTS and CDR2 YDEGEE come from the germline V gene.

The chain couples TRBV5-1 to TRBJ2-7, with D hard to call. The CDR3 has 14 residues. Germline CDR1 SGHRS, CDR2 YFSETQ. Trimming removed 5 bases from V and 0 bases from J, with 12 bases in between. CDR3 region: CASSSQLSSYEQYF. The CDR3 DNA reads TGCGCCAGCAGTTCTCAGCTCAGCTCCTACGAGCAGTACTTC.

The J gene is TRBJ1-2, the V gene TRBV18, with a weak D call TRBD1 (6 bases). Trimming removed 0 bases from V and 4 bases from J, with 9 bases in between. Per germline, CDR1 KGHSH and CDR2 LQKENI. The CDR3 totals 14 residues. The CDR3 spells CASSPPNRAYGYTF. The CDR3 nucleotides are TGTGCCAGCTCACCACCCAACAGGGCCTATGGCTACACCTTC. Drawing the rest from reference TRBV18 and TRBJ1-2, the complete variable domain is NAGVMQNPRHLVRRRGQEARLRCSPMKGHSHVYWYRQLPEEGLKFMVYLQKENIIDESGMPKERFSAEFPKEGPSILRIQQVVRGDSAAYFCASSPPNRAYGYTFGSGTRLTVV.

This chain connects TRBV18 to TRBJ1-1; TRBD1 matches 7 bases. This CDR3 is built from 19 residues. V lost 0 bases to trimming and J lost 0 bases; unmatched junction nucleotides: 13. Germline CDR1 is KGHSH and CDR2 is LQKENI. This CDR3 is CASSPPATGASRMNTEAFF. The CDR3 DNA is TGTGCCAGCTCACCACCTGCTACAGGGGCTTCCCGAATGAACACTGAAGCTTTCTTT. The entire variable domain, with the rest obtained from reference TRBV18 and TRBJ1-1, is as follows: NAGVMQNPRHLVRRRGQEARLRCSPMKGHSHVYWYRQLPEEGLKFMVYLQKENIIDESGMPKERFSAEFPKEGPSILRIQQVVRGDSAAYFCASSPPATGASRMNTEAFFGQGTRLTVV.

The chain combines TRBV5-1 with TRBJ2-7; D gene ambiguous. Germline CDR1 reads SGHRS; CDR2 reads YFSETQ. The CDR3 totals 13 residues. Trimming left V 4 bases short and J 3 bases short, with 11 bases between. In DNA form, the CDR3 reads TGCGCCAGCAGCCCCCAGGTGGACTACGAGCAGTACTTC. This translates into CASSPQVDYEQYF.

J is TRBJ1-2 and V is TRBV19; D is ambiguous. Germline values: CDR1 LNHDA, CDR2 SQIVND (reference sequence). The CDR3 covers 15 residues. The V and J ends lost 1 base and 0 bases respectively, with 9 bases between them. The CDR3 bases are TGTGCCAGTAGTATAGTCGGCAACCCTAACTATGGCTACACCTTC. As protein: CASSIVGNPNYGYTF. The variable domain in full, with the rest retrieved from reference TRBV19 and TRBJ1-2, is DGGITQSPKYLFRKEGQNVTLSCEQNLNHDAMYWYRQDPGQGLRLIYYSQIVNDFQKGDIAEGYSVSREKKESFPLTVTSAQKNPTAFYLCASSIVGNPNYGYTFGSGTRLTVV.

V usage is TRBV6-5 and J usage is TRBJ1-2; D is perhaps TRBD1 (5 bases). V was pared by 5 bases and J by 3 bases, with 10 bases between. In germline, CDR1 is MNHEY, CDR2 SVGAGI. The CDR3 totals 13 residues. CDR3 protein: CASSSQGHYGYTF. CDR3 DNA sequence: TGTGCCAGCAGTAGCCAGGGTCACTATGGCTACACCTTC.

V is TRBV7-2 and J is TRBJ1-1; D might be TRBD1 (6 bases). Trimming removed 0 bases at V and 2 bases at J, with 10 bases between. This CDR3 comprises 15 residues. Germline V gives CDR1 SGHTA, CDR2 FQGNSA. CDR3 DNA sequence: TGTGCCAGCAGCTTAGCGAACAGGGCTAACACTGAAGCTTTCTTT. It is translated as CASSLANRANTEAFF.

V and J are TRBV12-5 and TRBJ1-2; 10 nucleotides agree with TRBD1. The J segment lost 4 bases and the V segment lost 5 bases, leaving 16 bases of the junction unmatched. CDR1 LGHNT and CDR2 FRNRAP come from the germline V gene. The CDR3 consists of 18 residues. The CDR3 nucleotides are TGTGCTAGTGGTGCTTCCTCCGGGACAGGGGAAAGATTCTATGGCTACACCTTC. Translation gives CASGASSGTGERFYGYTF.

Here the CDR3 DNA reads TGTGCCAGCAGAGGGACTAGCGGCTCCTACGAGCAGTACTTC. The encoded protein is CASRGTSGSYEQYF. This chain links TRBV6-6 with TRBJ2-7; 11 nucleotides line up with TRBD2. Germline CDR1 reads MNHNY; CDR2 reads SVGAGI (reference sequence). V dropped 6 bases and J dropped 0; count of bases not matched to a gene: 1. This CDR3 has 14 residues.